This T cell receptor beta chain was captured by sequencing in a study of blood T cells in healthy people across ages. Whole-study findings and limits: Not knowing donor CMV status may have confounded expanded clonotype changes.

It was with a sample-barcoded 5' primer and a J-beta primer mix that a second PCR of roughly 6 to 12 cycles was run. One entry per CDR3 protein results from TCRdb running MiXCR on the 5' RACE reads. Among 850,000 or so distinct CDR3 sequences listed, about 28% were seen once. Germline CDR1 and CDR2: SGHTA and FQGNSA. V lost 1 base to trimming and J lost 6 bases; unmatched junction nucleotides: 10. The CDR3 contains 16 residues. This clonotype has ten or more counts. Its antigen is not identified. The chain combines TRBV7-2 with TRBJ2-5, with 8 bases identical to TRBD2. The sequencing sample was made of blood. The clonotype comes from a woman aged 80 or over in good health. The chain's CDR3 is CASSLEYGGALKTQYF. In nucleotides, the CDR3 is TGTGCCAGCAGCTTAGAATACGGGGGGGCCTTAAAGACCCAGTACTTC.